This entry features one T cell receptor beta chain sequence. It has no known antigen specificity. No base-level quality is on record; no much larger clone is a single base apart. Other DNA sequences within the sample encode an identical CDR3. Trimming removed 7 bases from V and 4 bases from J; the gene matches leave 9 bases unexplained. The CDR3 has 14 amino acids, counting the end cysteine and phenylalanine. Kept here is only the CDR3 DNA, which spans 42 bases and is read in frame from base 1. From a lookup of the germline V gene (reference sequence), CDR1 and CDR2 are MNHNY and SVGAGI. One collaborating source in Seattle enrolled patients while the patients were actively infected and followed the patients over time throughout the course of disease. Collaborating institutions collected whole blood in K2EDTA tubes following their own protocols. For TCRbeta analysis, collaborators shipped samples in one of three forms: frozen whole blood, isolated PBMCs, or DNA extracted from either of those sample types.

This specimen belongs to a study of blood T cell repertoires in COVID-19 (dated by TCRdb to the early 2020s). In the study overall: The collaborator samples originated in the United States, Italy and Spain and spanned the acute and convalescent phases of COVID-19. The material from the prospective study consisted of cDNA or gDNA derived from T cells, B-cell-depleted T cells, or PBMCs. Deeply sampled blood TCRbeta repertoires from subjects exposed to, actively infected with, or recovered from COVID-19 were included in the dataset. A freely available public database, intended as a resource for researchers studying the immune response to SARS-CoV-2, is where the repertoires were released. Samples came from the ongoing ImmuneRACE study (first 160 participants) plus 1,254 subjects from 6 global collaborators. Sample metadata almost always included a de-identified subject ID, COVID-19 status, age in years and sex. HLA class I and class II types, where available, came from metadata supplied by the sample provider rather than from assay-based typing.

The study at large found these results: The quantity of clinical and demographic metadata differed by source and by participant and was supplied without curation.

TCRbeta CDR3 regions were amplified from genomic DNA by means of the immunoSEQ Assay, a bias-controlled multiplex PCR. The study's processing was this. Nucleated cell counts per sample were estimated from amplification of reference gene primers within the assay. Sequence reads were collapsed and filtered to measure the absolute abundance of every unique TCRbeta CDR3 rearrangement. For each sample, productive Simpson clonality was calculated by taking the square root of Simpson's diversity index across productive rearrangements. The table was pulled from immuneACCESS by TCRdb, which kept in-frame rearrangements only. Such tables lose some clones; where checked, under half of the loss comes from unresolved V genes, and the rest has no known cause. V and J calls and clone size come straight from that table; D and trimming were deduced from the DNA. The table for this sample lists fewer than 450,000 clones; 88% of them were counted only once. The biggest ten clones account for roughly 12% of the sample.

The sample taken for sequencing was peripheral blood. The sequence was obtained from a woman aged 45-65 years with COVID-19, enrolled during active disease. The V gene is TRBV6-6 and the J gene is TRBJ1-1; 7 central nucleotides agree with TRBD1. The CDR3 protein: CASILRQGGTEAFF. At the DNA level, the sequence is TGTGCCAGCATCCTCAGACAGGGAGGCACTGAAGCTTTCTTT.